The entry below gives a single T cell receptor (beta chain) sequence along with its context. What it recognizes is unknown. PCR was performed a second time for about 7 to 12 cycles using a sample-barcoded 5' primer and a J-beta primer mix. With 12 random nucleotides, a template-switch adaptor tagged each individual cDNA molecule. MiXCR, run by TCRdb on the 5' RACE reads, gives a single entry per CDR3 protein. The sample lists hundreds of thousands of distinct CDR3 sequences, roughly 48% occurring once. Trimming removed 1 base from V and 5 bases from J; junction bases left unmatched: 4. CDR1 is LGHNA and CDR2 is YSLEER in the germline V gene. The CDR3 consists of 15 residues. These data originate in a study of blood T cells in healthy people across ages. Each of the donors had roughly 9.3 milliliters of peripheral blood drawn into EDTA-treated Vacutainer tubes. Overall study results and limits: Donor CMV status was unknown, possibly confounding expanded clonotype changes.

The clonotype comes from a young man in good health. Sequencing was performed on blood. This chain links TRBV4-3 with TRBJ2-5; 10 bases fit TRBD1. CDR3 sequence reads: CASSQALGQGETQYF. DNA of the CDR3: TGCGCCAGCAGCCAAGCCCTGGGACAGGGGGAGACCCAGTACTTC.